One and the same sample provided the 9 T cell receptor beta chains below, sequenced in a study of cytomegalovirus exposure and HLA in healthy donors. It was with 60 Vbeta and 13 Jbeta primers that the PCR ran. Clones were read by immunoSEQ multiplex PCR, and TCRdb kept only the in-frame ones, dropping some. The sample has 180,000 or so clones, around 80% seen once. The source material was PBMCs. All receptors derive from a woman aged 50 to 65 in good health and CMV-seropositive.

This clone appeared once. The chain combines TRBV9 with TRBJ2-1; perhaps TRBD2 as D (6 bases). Germline assignment: CDR1 SGDLS and CDR2 YYNGEE. Trimming stripped 0 bases from V and 8 bases from J, with 18 bases between. The CDR3 has 16 amino acids. Here the CDR3 reads CASSVGPGTGDDEQFF. DNA for the CDR3: TGTGCCAGCAGCGTAGGGCCCGGGACTGGGGACGATGAGCAGTTCTTC.

This clone was picked up one time. The rearrangement uses TRBV7-9 and TRBJ1-4; TRBD1 agrees at 7 bases. This CDR3 is 17 amino acids long. J lost 2 bases, V lost 5 bases, and 11 bases had no gene match. Germline loops: CDR1 SEHNR, CDR2 FQNEAQ (reference sequence). CDR3 in amino acids: CASSAAGGAVTNEKLFF. In nucleotides, the CDR3 is TGTGCCAGCAGCGCCGCAGGGGGTGCGGTGACTAATGAAAAACTGTTTTTT.

This clone was detected once. This rearrangement joins TRBV19 to TRBJ1-1; D uncertain. CDR1 is LNHDA and CDR2 is SQIVND in the germline V gene (reference sequence). This CDR3 region has 15 residues. The V end was cut by 5 bases, the J end by 5 bases, with 18 bases between. The CDR3 DNA is TGTGCCAGTAGTGGTCGAGCCTCTAGCGGAACTGAAGCTTTCTTT. Encoded protein: CASSGRASSGTEAFF.

DNA of the CDR3: TGTGCCAGTAGTAGACAGGGGAGGAATAATGAAAAACTGTTTTTT. It codes for CASSRQGRNNEKLFF. V and J are TRBV19 and TRBJ1-4; 8 bases map to TRBD1. J lost 4 bases, V lost 4 bases, and 5 bases had no gene match. The CDR3 length is 15 residues. The V gene's germline CDR1 is LNHDA and CDR2 SQIVND (reference sequence).

The chain has TRBV5-1 and TRBJ1-2; 12 bases fit TRBD1. Unmatched junction bases numbered 4, after V lost 4 bases and J lost 6 bases. Germline lookup yields CDR1 SGHRS and CDR2 YFSETQ. The CDR3 has 14 amino acids. The CDR3 nucleotides are TGCGCCAGCAGCATCGGGACAGGGGGCGATGGCTACACCTTC. Its protein product is CASSIGTGGDGYTF.

This rearrangement joins TRBV29-1 to TRBJ2-5; D possibly corresponds to TRBD2 (5 bases). V lost 0 bases and J lost 6, with 11 bases in between. The CDR3 length is 13 residues. The germline gives CDR1 SQVTM, CDR2 ANQGSEA. This chain's CDR3 is CSVEDLAVKTQYF. In nucleotides, the CDR3 is TGCAGCGTTGAAGATCTAGCCGTCAAGACCCAGTACTTC.

V is TRBV28 and J is TRBJ2-7; 8 positions agree with TRBD2. V shed 9 bases and J 8 bases; nucleotides not matched to a gene: 12. CDR1 MDHEN and CDR2 SYDVKM come from the germline V gene. The CDR3 has 13 residues. CDR3 sequence: CASSGGAGVKQYF. CDR3 coding DNA: TGTGCCAGTAGTGGAGGAGCGGGGGTTAAGCAGTACTTC.

The J gene is TRBJ1-1, the V gene TRBV7-2; D is unresolved. V lost 7 bases to trimming and J lost 3 bases, with 12 bases between them. The germline V gene has CDR1 SGHTA and CDR2 FQGNSA. The CDR3 totals 13 residues. The chain's CDR3 is CASTTAHYTEAFF. In DNA form, the CDR3 reads TGTGCCAGCACCACAGCACACTACACTGAAGCTTTCTTT.

In this sample, this clone turned up a few times. J is TRBJ1-4 and V is TRBV25-1; 7 bases match TRBD1. CDR1 is MGHDK, CDR2 SYGVNS, per germline. The V and J ends lost 5 bases and 5 bases, in that order; junction bases with no gene match: 11. The CDR3 extends over 16 amino acids. CDR3 bases: TGTGCCAGCAGTAGAATACAACAGGGGTCCAATGAAAAACTGTTTTTT. Translation gives CASSRIQQGSNEKLFF.